The 22 T cell receptor beta chains reported below all come from one sample, sequenced in a study of cytomegalovirus exposure and HLA in healthy donors. This PCR relied on a set of 60 Vbeta primers and 13 Jbeta primers. The repertoire was sequenced with immunoSEQ multiplex PCR; TCRdb's copy has only in-frame clones and lacks some. The repertoire consists of around 200,000 clones, with more than 85% occurring once and the leading ten covering over 0.95%. Input material: PBMCs. The receptors come from a young woman in good health and CMV-seronegative.

The chain has TRBV7-9 and TRBJ2-4; 7 nucleotides agree with TRBD1. The CDR3 is made up of 16 amino acids. Looked up from germline, CDR1 is SEHNR and CDR2 is FQNEAQ (reference sequence). V was pared by 5 bases and J by 0 bases, with 7 bases of the junction left unmatched. CDR3 loop: CASSPGTELAKNIQYF. CDR3 bases: TGTGCCAGCAGCCCCGGGACAGAGCTAGCCAAAAACATTCAGTACTTC.

The J gene is TRBJ1-5, the V gene TRBV6-5, with D unclear. The CDR3 length is 13 residues. The germline V gene has CDR1 MNHEY and CDR2 SVGAGI. Trimming removed 6 bases from V and 3 bases from J, with 9 bases in between. In DNA form, the CDR3 reads TGTGCCAGCAGCCCCGACATCAATCAGCCCCAGCATTTT. Protein sequence: CASSPDINQPQHF.

This clone was counted between two and nine times. This chain connects TRBV7-9 to TRBJ2-5; 9 nucleotides align to TRBD2. With 0 bases clipped from V and 5 bases from J, the junction kept 7 bases outside the gene matches. In germline, CDR1 is SEHNR, CDR2 FQNEAQ (reference sequence). The length of the CDR3 is 16 residues. The DNA for the CDR3 is TGTGCCAGCAGCTTAGCGGGACTAGCCCTCAGGGAGACCCAGTACTTC. It encodes CASSLAGLALRETQYF.

The chain employs TRBV4-1 and TRBJ2-3; 14 bases are a match to TRBD2. Germline loops: CDR1 MGHRA, CDR2 YSYEKL. The CDR3 has 16 residues. V lost 4 bases and J lost 5; bases outside the gene matches: 5. The CDR3 region is CASSLGLAGAQDTQYF. The CDR3 nucleotides are TGCGCCAGCAGCCTGGGACTAGCGGGGGCACAAGATACGCAGTATTTT.

This clone was seen only once. The chain combines TRBV5-6 with TRBJ2-7; D is unresolved. The V gene's germline CDR1 is SGHDT and CDR2 YYEEEE. The CDR3 extends over 15 amino acids. Trimming removed 0 bases from V and 2 bases from J, with 12 bases in between. The CDR3 DNA reads as TGTGCCAGCAGCTTGGGATCCTTACTTACCTACGAGCAGTACTTC. Its protein product is CASSLGSLLTYEQYF.

The rearrangement links TRBV9 to TRBJ1-3, with D unresolved. V was shortened by 2 bases and J by 4 bases, with 7 bases between the two germline ends. The CDR3 consists of 13 residues. Germline CDR1 reads SGDLS; CDR2 reads YYNGEE. The CDR3 region is CASSVQYGNTIYF. CDR3 nucleotides: TGTGCCAGCAGCGTGCAGTACGGAAACACCATATATTTT.

V and J are TRBV7-3 and TRBJ2-1; D is perhaps TRBD2 (6 bases). The CDR3 loop spans 12 amino acids. Germline CDR1 SGHTA, CDR2 FQGTGA. The ends were cut back, 5 bases at V and 6 bases at J, with 8 bases in the middle. CDR3 loop: CASSQTSNEQFF. The CDR3 nucleotides read TGTGCCAGCAGCCAGACTAGCAATGAGCAGTTCTTC.

The chain links TRBV11-2 to TRBJ2-1, with a weak D call TRBD1 (5 bases). Trimming took off 0 bases at V and 8 bases at J, with 14 bases between the two ends. This CDR3 has 15 amino acids. CDR1 is SGHAT, CDR2 FQNNGV, per germline. CDR3 amino acids: CASSLEVERGHEQFF. In DNA, the CDR3 is TGTGCCAGCAGCTTAGAAGTGGAAAGGGGCCATGAGCAGTTCTTC.

A word on this clone: Other DNA sequences within the sample encode an identical CDR3. This chain uses TRBV11-2 with TRBJ2-3, with D uncertain. Trimming removed 5 bases from V and 5 bases from J, with 5 bases in between. Germline-derived CDR1 and CDR2 are SGHAT and FQNNGV. The CDR3 length is 11 residues. Here the CDR3 reads CASSPGDTQYF. The CDR3 nucleotides read TGTGCCAGCAGCCCAGGAGATACGCAGTATTTT.

The V and J genes are TRBV5-5 and TRBJ1-6; 7 bases match TRBD1. Germline V gene lookup returns CDR1 SGHKS and CDR2 YYEKEE (reference sequence). After removal of 0 bases from V and 3 bases from J, the junction contained 3 bases not matched to a gene. CDR3 length equals 16 residues. In nucleotides, the CDR3 is TGTGCCAGCAGCTTGGAGACAGGGAACTATAATTCACCCCTCCACTTT. Protein: CASSLETGNYNSPLHF.

This chain joins TRBV7-2 and TRBJ2-2, with TRBD1 matching over 9 bases. Germline V gene lookup returns CDR1 SGHTA and CDR2 FQGNSA. The length of the CDR3 is 15 residues. Germline trimming cut 1 base from V and 5 bases from J; bases unmatched to any gene: 2. The CDR3 sequence: CASSLGDRATGELFF. The CDR3 nucleotides read TGTGCCAGCAGCTTAGGGGACAGGGCAACCGGGGAGCTGTTTTTT. Based on the CDR3 plus reference TRBV7-2 and TRBJ2-2, the full variable domain is GAGVSQSPSNKVTEKGKDVELRCDPISGHTALYWYRQSLGQGLEFLIYFQGNSAPDKSGLPSDRFSAERTGGSVSTLTIQRTQQEDSAVYLCASSLGDRATGELFFGEGSRLTVL.

The genes are TRBV7-2 and TRBJ2-1; TRBD2 might be the D (6 bases). Germline CDR1 reads SGHTA; CDR2 reads FQGNSA. The CDR3 contains 16 residues. The V gene lost 1 base and the J gene lost 0 bases, with 10 bases spanning the gap. The CDR3, as DNA: TGTGCCAGCAGCTTAGTTCTAGCGAGCTCCTACAATGAGCAGTTCTTC. Residues: CASSLVLASSYNEQFF.

The genes are TRBV9 and TRBJ1-2; D is perhaps TRBD1 (5 bases). Between the trimmed V and J ends, which lost 7 bases and 4 bases, there was a span of 17 bases. Germline assignment: CDR1 SGDLS and CDR2 YYNGEE. This CDR3 has 14 residues. The CDR3 reads CASARTEQVYGYTF. The CDR3 DNA follows: TGTGCCAGCGCCCGAACGGAACAGGTCTATGGCTACACCTTC.

The rearrangement links TRBV6-5 to TRBJ2-1, with TRBD1 identical over 7 bases. The V gene's germline CDR1 is MNHEY and CDR2 SVGAGI. The CDR3 contains 13 residues. The V segment lost 6 bases and the J segment 7 bases; nucleotides outside the gene matches: 6. CDR3 loop: CASSLTGINEQFF. The CDR3 DNA sequence: TGTGCCAGCAGCCTGACAGGGATAAATGAGCAGTTCTTC.

The genes are TRBV27 and TRBJ2-3, with D possibly TRBD2 on 6 matching bases. The CDR3 totals 15 residues. Germline assignment: CDR1 MNHEY and CDR2 SMNVEV (reference sequence). The V end lost 5 bases, the J end lost 1 base, and 13 bases lay between the germline ends. This CDR3 reads CASSVRTTGTDTQYF. DNA for the CDR3: TGTGCCAGCAGTGTTCGGACTACAGGCACAGATACGCAGTATTTT.

The chain recombines TRBV4-2 with TRBJ2-7, with D maybe TRBD1 (6 bases). This CDR3 is 17 amino acids long. Germline CDR1 is LGHNA and CDR2 is YNFKEQ. Trimming removed 0 bases from V and 5 bases from J, with 20 bases in between. CDR3 amino acids: CASSQEGDRLGFNEQYF. In DNA, the CDR3 is TGTGCCAGCAGCCAAGAAGGAGACAGGCTCGGTTTTAACGAGCAGTACTTC.

The genes are TRBV4-1 and TRBJ2-5; 8 bases agree with TRBD2. The closer fit of TRBJ2-7 to the DNA end suggests the J call may be wrong. The CDR3 has 15 residues. Looked up from germline, CDR1 is MGHRA and CDR2 is YSYEKL. In DNA form, the CDR3 reads TGCGCCAGCAGCCTCGGACTAGCTGTTACCTACGAGCAGTACTTC. It yields the protein CASSLGLAVTYEQYF.

The chain is built from TRBV18 and TRBJ2-1, with 12 bases that match TRBD2. Germline values: CDR1 KGHSH, CDR2 LQKENI. V was pared by 3 bases and J by 9 bases, with 6 bases of the junction left unmatched. CDR3 length: 15 residues. The CDR3 reads CASSPTSGREVEQFF. CDR3 nucleotides: TGTGCCAGCTCACCGACTAGCGGGAGAGAGGTTGAGCAGTTCTTC.

The chain combines TRBV10-1 with TRBJ2-1, with 9 nucleotides matching TRBD2. This CDR3 has 15 residues. V was pared by 3 bases and J by 8 bases, with 8 bases of the junction left unmatched. In germline, CDR1 is WNHNN, CDR2 SYGVQD (reference sequence). In DNA form, the CDR3 reads TGCGCCAGCAGTGATGGGACTAGCAGGGGCGATGAGCAGTTCTTC. Protein: CASSDGTSRGDEQFF.

The rearrangement uses TRBV7-2 and TRBJ2-5; the match to TRBD2 covers 7 bases. The CDR3 is made up of 14 amino acids. Germline assignment: CDR1 SGHTA and CDR2 FQGNSA. Trimming took 1 base from V and 5 from J; bases not matched to a gene: 4. The CDR3 DNA follows: TGTGCCAGCAGCTTAGTACGGGAGGCGGAGACCCAGTACTTC. Protein: CASSLVREAETQYF.

Details on this clone: A junction boundary mismatches the germline segment, possibly from a read error. This specimen includes other DNA sequences encoding the same CDR3. The chain carries TRBV27 and TRBJ1-1; 7 bases match TRBD1. Germline assignment: CDR1 MNHEY and CDR2 SMNVEV (reference sequence). The CDR3 length is 13 residues. The DNA of the CDR3 is TGTGCCAGCAGGGGGACAGCGAACACTGAAGCTTTCTTC. Encoded protein: CASRGTANTEAFF.

The V gene is TRBV30, the J gene TRBJ1-2; D might be TRBD1 (6 bases). V lost 1 base to trimming and J lost 6 bases, with 18 bases between them. Germline values: CDR1 GTSNPN, CDR2 SVGIG (reference sequence). This CDR3 has 15 residues. The CDR3, as DNA: TGTGCCTGGAGTGGAACCTTACAGGGAAGTGATGGCTACACCTTC. Protein product: CAWSGTLQGSDGYTF.